The next 30 T cell receptor beta chains were all read from a single sample in a study of cytomegalovirus exposure and HLA in healthy donors. PCR used 60 Vbeta primers and 13 Jbeta primers. Clones were read by immunoSEQ multiplex PCR, and TCRdb kept only the in-frame ones, dropping some. This table holds 65,000 to 70,000 clones, around 89% found once. Specimen: PBMCs. Source of these receptors: a woman aged 30 to 39 in good health and CMV-seropositive.

The chain combines TRBV5-1 with TRBJ2-1, with 7 bases aligning to TRBD1. There are 14 residues in the CDR3. V lost 7 bases and J lost 4; bases outside the gene matches: 8. Germline assignment: CDR1 SGHRS and CDR2 YFSETQ. CDR3 amino acids: CASASDRPYNEQFF. CDR3 DNA: TGCGCCAGCGCCTCGGACAGGCCATACAATGAGCAGTTCTTC. Together with reference TRBV5-1 and TRBJ2-1, the CDR3 gives the full variable domain: KAGVTQTPRYLIKTRGQQVTLSCSPISGHRSVSWYQQTPGQGLQFLFEYFSETQRNKGNFPGRFSGRQFSNSRSEMNVSTLELGDSALYLCASASDRPYNEQFFGPGTRLTVL.

The gene calls are TRBV9 and TRBJ1-1; D is perhaps TRBD1 (5 bases). CDR3 length: 14 amino acids. Trimming removed 0 bases at V and 7 bases at J, with 13 bases between. Germline loops: CDR1 SGDLS, CDR2 YYNGEE. The CDR3 nucleotides are TGTGCCAGCAGCGTAGAGACAGTTGTAAGTGAAGCTTTCTTT. It encodes CASSVETVVSEAFF.

J is TRBJ1-1 and V is TRBV6-5; 9 nucleotides align to TRBD1. V trimming: 6 bases; J trimming: 3 bases; junction bases outside the gene matches: 5. This CDR3 has 14 residues. Germline CDR1 is MNHEY and CDR2 is SVGAGI. The CDR3 loop is CASSAGTGHTEAFF. The CDR3 coding sequence is TGTGCCAGCAGCGCCGGGACAGGGCACACTGAAGCTTTCTTT.

The chain carries TRBV4-1 and TRBJ1-3; 7 bases are shared with TRBD1. Germline V lookup: CDR1 MGHRA, CDR2 YSYEKL. The CDR3 runs to 16 residues. V was pared by 4 bases and J by 3 bases, with 9 bases of the junction left unmatched. As DNA, the CDR3 is TGCGCCAGCAGCCGGGGTACAGGGGTTAATGGAAACACCATATATTTT. Its protein is CASSRGTGVNGNTIYF.

The J gene is TRBJ2-1, the V gene TRBV28; 7 bases are shared with TRBD2. In germline, CDR1 is MDHEN, CDR2 SYDVKM. V shed 6 bases, J shed 7 bases, and the junction held 12 bases outside the gene matches. The CDR3 spans 15 residues. The CDR3 here is CASRKRDGEINEQFF. The DNA of the CDR3 is TGTGCCAGCAGGAAGCGGGATGGAGAAATAAATGAGCAGTTCTTC.

This chain joins TRBV5-1 and TRBJ2-5, with D possibly being TRBD1 (5 bases). The J call may be faulty, since TRBJ2-7 better matches the DNA end. Germline CDR1 and CDR2: SGHRS and YFSETQ. This CDR3 spans 15 amino acids. CDR3 DNA sequence: TGCGCCAGCAGCTTGGCCGGCAGGGCAAACTACGAGCAGTACTTC. Translating it yields CASSLAGRANYEQYF.

This chain uses TRBV10-3 with TRBJ2-3; 7 nucleotides line up with TRBD2. Germline V gives CDR1 ENHRY, CDR2 SYGVKD. The ends lost 3 bases at V and 5 bases at J; junction bases unmatched: 8. CDR3 length: 15 amino acids. The CDR3 protein is CAISDGEGYRDTQYF. The CDR3 DNA reads as TGTGCCATCAGTGACGGGGAGGGCTATAGAGATACGCAGTATTTT.

The genes are TRBV5-4 and TRBJ2-1; 10 nucleotides line up with TRBD1. Trimming took 0 bases from V and 16 from J; bases not matched to a gene: 4. The length of the CDR3 is 12 residues. The germline gives CDR1 SGHNT, CDR2 YYREEE (reference sequence). The CDR3 loop reads CASSLDGTGEFF. The DNA for the CDR3 is TGTGCCAGCAGCTTGGACGGGACAGGGGAATTCTTC.

The rearrangement joins TRBV7-3 to TRBJ2-1; D may be TRBD2 (5 bases). The CDR3 has 13 residues. CDR1 and CDR2 from the germline V gene are SGHTA and FQGTGA. Trimming left V 4 bases short and J 9 bases short, with 13 bases between. The CDR3 nucleotides read TGTGCCAGCAGCTCAACCCCTCGGGGTGAGCAGTTCTTC. The encoded protein is CASSSTPRGEQFF.

This clone was observed a single time. This chain uses TRBV5-1 with TRBJ2-1, with D possibly being TRBD2 (5 bases). The CDR3 spans 15 residues. V lost 1 base, J lost 7 bases, and 15 bases lay in between. Germline loops: CDR1 SGHRS, CDR2 YFSETQ. The chain's CDR3 is CASSLRGLEGNEQFF. The CDR3 DNA reads as TGCGCCAGCAGCTTGCGAGGGCTGGAAGGAAATGAGCAGTTCTTC.

The rearrangement uses TRBV7-9 and TRBJ2-5; possible D gene TRBD2, 5 bases. TRBJ2-7 matches the DNA end more closely, so the J call is doubtful. Germline V gene data show CDR1 as SEHNR and CDR2 as FQNEAQ (reference sequence). CDR3 length: 13 amino acids. Written as DNA, the CDR3 is TGTGCCAGCAGCTTAGACCTAGCCGGCGAGCAGTACTTC. Amino acid sequence: CASSLDLAGEQYF.

The V call is TRBV30, the J call TRBJ1-3; D gene ambiguous. V lost 3 bases, J lost 4 bases, and 13 bases lay in between. The V gene's germline CDR1 is GTSNPN and CDR2 SVGIG (reference sequence). This CDR3 contains 14 residues. CDR3 protein: CAWSLGGSGNTIYF. The CDR3 DNA reads TGTGCCTGGAGCCTCGGAGGATCAGGAAACACCATATATTTT.

This sequence joins TRBV5-1 and TRBJ2-5; 9 positions agree with TRBD2. CDR3 size: 14 residues. In germline, CDR1 is SGHRS, CDR2 YFSETQ. The V gene end was trimmed by 2 bases and the J gene end by 5 bases; junction bases not matched to a gene: 4. As DNA, the CDR3 is TGCGCCAGCAGCTTTAGCGGGAGCCAGGAGACCCAGTACTTC. Translated, it gives CASSFSGSQETQYF.

This chain links TRBV6-1 with TRBJ2-2, with 7 nucleotides matching TRBD1. V gave up 6 bases and J gave up 7 bases; unmatched junction bases: 5. CDR1 is MNHNS and CDR2 is SASEGT in the germline V gene. The CDR3 is 13 amino acids. The DNA of the CDR3 is TGTGCCAGCAGCGACAGGGCAGACGGGGAGCTGTTTTTT. Protein: CASSDRADGELFF.

The chain combines TRBV7-9 with TRBJ2-1; 9 bases match TRBD2. CDR1 is SEHNR and CDR2 is FQNEAQ in the germline V gene (reference sequence). The V gene end was trimmed by 2 bases and the J gene end by 4 bases; junction bases not matched to a gene: 12. CDR3 size: 18 residues. As DNA, the CDR3 is TGTGCCAGCAGCTTACGAGAGCCGAGCGGGAGGCGTTACAATGAGCAGTTCTTC. Its protein is CASSLREPSGRRYNEQFF. Supplemented by reference TRBV7-9 and TRBJ2-1, the full variable domain reads DTGVSQNPRHKITKRGQNVTFRCDPISEHNRLYWYRQTLGQGPEFLTYFQNEAQLEKSRLLSDRFSAERPKGSFSTLEIQRTEQGDSAMYLCASSLREPSGRRYNEQFFGPGTRLTVL.

The chain links TRBV27 to TRBJ2-7; TRBD2 matches at 7 bases. Germline V gene sequence: CDR1 MNHEY, CDR2 SMNVEV (reference sequence). V was clipped by 8 bases and J by 3 bases; unmatched bases: 10. The CDR3 loop spans 14 amino acids. The CDR3 DNA is TGTGCCAGCGCGCTAGCGGCACTACGCTACGAGCAGTACTTC. Its protein is CASALAALRYEQYF.

This sequence joins TRBV18 and TRBJ1-3; 7 bases are a match to TRBD1. CDR1 KGHSH and CDR2 LQKENI come from the germline V gene. The CDR3 length is 16 residues. The V gene end was trimmed by 3 bases and the J gene end by 0 bases; junction bases not matched to a gene: 5. As DNA, the CDR3 is TGTGCCAGCTCACCCCAAGGGACAGACTCTGGAAACACCATATATTTT. Translating it yields CASSPQGTDSGNTIYF.

CDR3 sequence (DNA): TGCGCCAGCAGCCAAACAGGGACAGGGTTCGGTGAGCAGTTCTTC. Residues: CASSQTGTGFGEQFF. V and J are TRBV4-1 and TRBJ2-1, with 9 bases fitting TRBD1. The CDR3 contains 15 residues. Trimming cost V 2 bases and J 9 bases; bases outside gene matches: 8. Per the germline V gene, CDR1 is MGHRA and CDR2 is YSYEKL.

This rearrangement joins TRBV10-1 to TRBJ2-3, with 8 bases identical to TRBD1. Germline CDR1 and CDR2: WNHNN and SYGVQD (reference sequence). The CDR3 is made up of 17 amino acids. Trimming cost V 3 bases and J 2 bases; bases outside gene matches: 10. The CDR3 loop reads CASSDFAQGAYTDTQYF. CDR3 in DNA: TGCGCCAGCAGTGATTTCGCCCAGGGGGCCTACACAGATACGCAGTATTTT.

The chain uses TRBV19 and TRBJ2-5, with D possibly TRBD1 on 6 matching bases. TRBJ2-7 explains the end of the DNA better; the J call may be wrong. Per the germline V gene, CDR1 is LNHDA and CDR2 is SQIVND (reference sequence). The CDR3 is made up of 14 amino acids. The CDR3 sequence is CASSSRWDNYEQYF. DNA for the CDR3: TGTGCCAGTAGTTCCCGATGGGACAACTACGAGCAGTACTTC.

The chain carries TRBV11-2 and TRBJ2-1; TRBD2 might be the D (6 bases). CDR3 length: 16 amino acids. V was cut by 2 bases and J by 2 bases, with 13 bases left in between. Germline V CDR1 and CDR2: SGHAT, FQNNGV. The CDR3 spells CASSLRAAGPYNEQFF. CDR3 nucleotide sequence: TGTGCCAGCAGCTTACGAGCAGCGGGCCCCTACAATGAGCAGTTCTTC. The entire variable domain, with the rest obtained from reference TRBV11-2 and TRBJ2-1, is as follows: EAGVAQSPRYKIIEKRQSVAFWCNPISGHATLYWYQQILGQGPKLLIQFQNNGVVDDSQLPKDRFSAERLKGVDSTLKIQPAKLEDSAVYLCASSLRAAGPYNEQFFGPGTRLTVL.

This chain joins TRBV9 and TRBJ2-7; D not resolved. The germline CDR1 and CDR2 sequences are SGDLS and YYNGEE. The CDR3 loop spans 15 amino acids. Between the trimmed V and J ends, which lost 0 bases and 0 bases, there was a span of 10 bases. CDR3 loop: CASSVDHSSSYEQYF. CDR3 nucleotides: TGTGCCAGCAGCGTAGACCACTCTTCCTCCTACGAGCAGTACTTC.

The chain couples TRBV7-3 to TRBJ2-1, with D perhaps TRBD1 (5 bases). Germline V CDR1 and CDR2: SGHTA, FQGTGA. This CDR3 has 14 residues. Trimming shortened V by 6 bases and J by 3 bases, and 12 bases separated the two germline ends. The CDR3 region has the DNA TGTGCCAGCAGTACGCACAGGAACTACAATGAGCAGTTCTTC. Translating it yields CASSTHRNYNEQFF.

The chain combines TRBV19 with TRBJ2-2, with 8 bases lining up with TRBD1. The germline V gene has CDR1 LNHDA and CDR2 SQIVND (reference sequence). CDR3 length: 15 amino acids. Trimming took 5 bases from V and 5 from J; bases not matched to a gene: 7. In nucleotides, the CDR3 is TGTGCCAGTAGTGCGAACAGGGGGAGTACCGGGGAGCTGTTTTTT. It encodes CASSANRGSTGELFF.

The sample holds one count of this clone. V usage is TRBV5-1 and J usage is TRBJ2-7, with D possibly matching TRBD2 (5 bases). This CDR3 has 13 residues. Germline CDR1 reads SGHRS; CDR2 reads YFSETQ. The V gene lost 2 bases and the J gene lost 1 base, with 7 bases spanning the gap. The CDR3 loop reads CASSLLESYEQYF. CDR3 nucleotides: TGCGCCAGCAGCTTACTAGAGTCCTACGAGCAGTACTTC.

The CDR3 region is CASSQVPTSGRAANEQFF. The CDR3 nucleotides read TGCGCCAGCAGCCAAGTTCCGACTAGCGGGAGGGCAGCCAATGAGCAGTTCTTC. The rearrangement joins TRBV4-1 to TRBJ2-1; 14 bases fit TRBD2. Germline trimming cut 1 base from V and 6 bases from J; bases unmatched to any gene: 8. Germline CDR1 MGHRA, CDR2 YSYEKL. The CDR3 has 18 residues.

The chain employs TRBV5-4 and TRBJ2-7; possible D gene TRBD1, 5 bases. Trimming shortened V by 4 bases and J by 1 base, and 12 bases separated the two germline ends. In germline, CDR1 is SGHNT, CDR2 YYREEE (reference sequence). The CDR3 length is 14 residues. This CDR3 is CASSRQGESYEQYF. The CDR3 nucleotides read TGTGCCAGCAGCAGGCAGGGCGAGTCCTACGAGCAGTACTTC.

This CDR3 reads CASSPLHEQFF. CDR3 DNA: TGTGCCAGCAGCCCCCTTCATGAGCAGTTCTTC. The chain couples TRBV2 to TRBJ2-1; unclear D gene. Germline-derived CDR1 and CDR2 are SNHLY and FYNNEI. V was clipped by 6 bases and J by 8 bases, with 8 bases between them. The CDR3 contains 11 residues.

The chain couples TRBV5-1 to TRBJ2-3; 7 bases fit TRBD2. There are 16 residues in the CDR3. V lost 5 bases, J lost 2 bases, and 11 bases stayed unmatched. Germline V lookup: CDR1 SGHRS, CDR2 YFSETQ. The CDR3 nucleotides are TGCGCCAGCAGGTCCATGAGCGGGACTGTCACAGATACGCAGTATTTT. Residues: CASRSMSGTVTDTQYF.

The chain joins TRBV9 to TRBJ1-2; D is possibly TRBD1 (5 bases). Trimming cost V 4 bases and J 3 bases, with 10 bases left between them. CDR1 and CDR2 from the germline V gene are SGDLS and YYNGEE. The CDR3 contains 13 residues. The CDR3 nucleotides read TGTGCCAGCAGCCCCAGGGAGGACTATGGCTACACCTTC. Its translation is CASSPREDYGYTF.